Listed here is a single T cell receptor (beta chain). Its antigen is currently unknown. The entry originates in a study of CD8 T cells in ankylosing spondylitis. In making TCR beta libraries, quantitative 5'-RACE with molecular barcodes was used. TCRdb recomputed calls from the 5' RACE reads with MiXCR, one row per CDR3 protein. Counted here are 230,000 or so distinct CDR3 sequences, 15% to 20% occurring once; the ten biggest clones make up around 32%. The CDR3 has 17 amino acids. In germline, CDR1 is MGHRA, CDR2 YSYEKL. With 0 bases clipped from V and 4 bases from J, the junction kept 10 bases outside the gene matches. The study's findings and limits: Seemingly characteristic of ankylosing spondylitis blood was a TCR beta motif consisting of eight highly homologous variants. Earlier work had already found some motif variants in reactive arthritis synovial fluid and blood. Disease-associated clones were reportedly significantly overrepresented in matched ankylosing spondylitis synovial fluid.

The rearrangement links TRBV4-1 to TRBJ2-7, with 9 nucleotides matching TRBD2. The sequencing input was blood, either unsorted or a sorted T cell fraction (not recorded which). This receptor was identified in a male donor with ankylosing spondylitis or in good health (not recorded which). CDR3 amino acids: CASSQDLFRLAGYEQYF. As DNA, the CDR3 is TGCGCCAGCAGCCAAGATCTGTTCCGGCTAGCGGGGTACGAGCAGTACTTC.